This T cell receptor (beta chain) was retrieved from a study of regulatory dendritic cells for organ transplantation. Study details: On day 6, the dendritic cells were exposed to LPS.

Overall study results and limits: Memory CD8+ T cells were the most oligoclonal; naive cells were highly diverse. Memory CD8+ clonal expansion seemed more limited with regulatory than mature dendritic cells.

This CDR3 contains 15 residues. V lost 0 bases, J lost 3 bases, and 3 bases stayed unmatched. The germline CDR1 and CDR2 sequences are MNHEY and SVGAGI. CFSE-labeled sorted T cells met regulatory or mature dendritic cells for less than 6 days. Naive CD45RA+ and memory CD45RO+ CD4+ or CD8+ T cells were FACS-sorted. The protocol was immunoSEQ multiplex PCR, while the TCRdb copy is restricted to in-frame clones and leaves out a portion. Among over 10,000 clones listed, around 62% were seen once. As for this clone: Its target is not known.

V gene TRBV6-5 combines with J gene TRBJ1-2, with TRBD1 matching over 8 bases. The source material was naive CD8+ T cells from blood cultured with dendritic cells. The subset was: CD45RA+ naive T cells. The origin of this receptor is a human donor in good health. The CDR3 loop reads CASSYSQGAYYGYTF. The DNA for the CDR3 is TGTGCCAGCAGTTACTCGCAGGGGGCTTACTATGGCTACACCTTC.